Listed below are T cell receptor beta chains from one sample, sequenced in a study of T cell responses to AZD1222 COVID-19 vaccine. Clones were read by immunoSEQ multiplex PCR, and TCRdb kept only the in-frame ones, dropping some. Among about 150,000 clones, 90% were seen once, and the ten largest hold 1.5% to 2%. Sequencing was performed on peripheral blood, taken on day 0 of AZD1222 vaccination. The receptor source for this set is an adult in good health. CDR3s include the opening cysteine and the closing phenylalanine or tryptophan. D genes are given only for firm matches. Clone size is stated in some rows and not others, as once, few, many or a class when expanded.

- | TRBJ1-5 | once | TRBV6-6 | TGTGCCAGCCGCTTGGCAGACAATCAGCCCCAGCATTTT | CASRLADNQPQHF
TRBD1 | TRBJ1-2 | - | TRBV4-1 | TGCGCCAGCAGCCAAGATATCGCACAGGGGGCATTATTTAACTATGGCTACACCTTC | CASSQDIAQGALFNYGYTF
- | TRBJ2-6 | - | TRBV11-2 | TGTGCCAGCAGCTTAGATCTGACAGCCAGCTCTGGGGCCAACGTCCTGACTTTC | CASSLDLTASSGANVLTF
- | TRBJ1-4 | - | TRBV29-1 | TGCAGCGTTGAAGAGGATGGGAAGGGGGAGAGGGCTAATGAAAAACTGTTTTTT | CSVEEDGKGERANEKLFF
- | TRBJ1-1 | - | TRBV5-1 | TGCGCCAGCAGCTTATTCACAGTAACTGAAGCTTTCTTT | CASSLFTVTEAFF
TRBD2 | TRBJ2-5 | - | TRBV27 | TGTGCCAGCAGTTCAAAAACTAGCGGGAGGGCCGTAGGGGAGACCCAGTACTTC | CASSSKTSGRAVGETQYF
TRBD2 | TRBJ2-1 | - | TRBV15 | TGTGCCACCAGCAGAGTGACTAGCCCGTCGATCAGTGAGCAGTTCTTC | CATSRVTSPSISEQFF
- | TRBJ1-1 | once | TRBV19 | TGTGCCAGTGGGCCTGGCACTGAAGCTTTCTTT | CASGPGTEAFF
- | TRBJ1-5 | - | TRBV6-2/TRBV6-3 | TGTGCCAGCAGCCCCTCCATAGAAAGACAGAGCAATCAGCCCCAGCATTTT | CASSPSIERQSNQPQHF
- | TRBJ2-5 | - | TRBV7-6 | TGTGCCAGCAGCTTAGCGGGTTCCTCGCGGGAGACCCAGTACTTC | CASSLAGSSRETQYF
TRBD2 | TRBJ2-7 | - | TRBV11-2 | TGTGCCAGCAGCTTAGGACTAGCGGCCCCCTACGAGCAGTACTTC | CASSLGLAAPYEQYF
- | TRBJ1-6 | - | TRBV19 | TGTGCCAGTAGTCCGGACGGGTATAATTCACCCCTCCACTTT | CASSPDGYNSPLHF
- | TRBJ2-1 | - | TRBV19 | TGTGCCAGTAGTATGGTGTACAATGAGCAGTTCTTC | CASSMVYNEQFF
TRBD1 | TRBJ1-3 | - | TRBV13 | TGTGCCAGCAGCTTAGGCCAGGGGGCATATGGAAACACCATATATTTT | CASSLGQGAYGNTIYF
TRBD1 | TRBJ2-2 | - | TRBV9 | TGTGCCAGCAGCGTGACAGGGTACGGGGAGCTGTTTTTT | CASSVTGYGELFF
- | TRBJ2-7 | - | TRBV27 | TGTGCCAGCAGTTTAGGGGCTGAAGGATACGAGCAGTACTTC | CASSLGAEGYEQYF
TRBD2 | TRBJ2-1 | - | TRBV11-2 | TGTGCCAGCAGCTTAGACAGCGGGAGCTACAATGAGCAGTTCTTC | CASSLDSGSYNEQFF
- | TRBJ2-1 | once | TRBV3-1/TRBV3-2 | TGTGCCAGCAGCCATGGGGCCTCCTACAATGAGCAGTTCTTC | CASSHGASYNEQFF
- | TRBJ1-2 | few | TRBV4-1 | TGCGCCAGCAGCCAAGTTCTAACAGGAGACTATGGCTACACCTTC | CASSQVLTGDYGYTF
- | TRBJ1-1 | - | TRBV7-2 | TGTGCCAGCAGCTTCGAAGAGTACGGGGTGGCTTTCTTT | CASSFEEYGVAFF
- | TRBJ2-1 | - | TRBV7-2 | TGTGCCAGCAGCTTATCGTACGGGGTTAGGCTTAATGAGCAGTTCTTC | CASSLSYGVRLNEQFF
- | TRBJ1-4 | - | TRBV25-1 | TGTGCCAGCAGTACTACTCAGGGGAATGAAAAACTGTTTTTT | CASSTTQGNEKLFF
TRBD2 | TRBJ2-1 | - | TRBV27 | TGTGCCAGCAAGGCGGGGGGTTTCTACAATGAGCAGTTCTTC | CASKAGGFYNEQFF
TRBD1 | TRBJ1-2 | - | TRBV27 | TGTGCCAGCAGTTTATTCCCAGGGGGCGGCTATGGCTACACCTTC | CASSLFPGGGYGYTF
- | TRBJ1-5 | - | TRBV4-1 | TGCGCCAGCAGCCAAGGAATATTAGGGAATAGCAATCAGCCCCAGCATTTT | CASSQGILGNSNQPQHF
- | TRBJ1-2 | - | TRBV19 | TGTGCCAGCCAAAACGAGGGGCCCAACTATGGCTACACCTTC | CASQNEGPNYGYTF
- | TRBJ1-5 | - | TRBV19 | TGTGCCAGTAGTATAGTCATCATCCAGCCCCAGCATTTT | CASSIVIIQPQHF
- | TRBJ2-1 | - | TRBV4-3 | TGCGCCAGCAGCCAAGCGGGGAGCTCCTACAATGAGCAGTTCTTC | CASSQAGSSYNEQFF
TRBD1 | TRBJ2-7 | few | TRBV11-2 | TGTGCCAGCAGCTTAGCCGGACAGGACTCCTACGAGCAGTACTTC | CASSLAGQDSYEQYF
TRBD1 | TRBJ2-1 | once | TRBV2 | TGTGCCAGCAACCCAGGGGGCTCCTACAATGAGCAGTTCTTC | CASNPGGSYNEQFF
- | TRBJ1-2 | - | TRBV11-2 | TGTGCCAGCAGCTTAAGTACGGGACGCCCGATAAACTATGGCTACACCTTC | CASSLSTGRPINYGYTF
TRBD1 | TRBJ2-7 | - | TRBV27 | TGTGCCAGCGCGACCGGGACAGGGGTCGACGAGCAGTACTTC | CASATGTGVDEQYF
- | TRBJ1-5 | - | TRBV12-3/TRBV12-4 | TGTGCCAGCAGTAGACAGGAGGATCAGCCCCAGCATTTT | CASSRQEDQPQHF
- | TRBJ2-2 | - | TRBV19 | TGTGCCACCTACCCACCGGGAAACACCGGGGAGCTGTTTTTT | CATYPPGNTGELFF
TRBD2 | TRBJ2-7 | - | TRBV10-3 | TGTGCCACCGGGGACGGGAGGATTAACGAGCAGTACTTC | CATGDGRINEQYF
- | TRBJ2-3 | - | TRBV18 | TGTGCCAGCTCACCCCTGCAGGGCACAGATACGCAGTATTTT | CASSPLQGTDTQYF
TRBD2 | TRBJ2-1 | - | TRBV7-9 | TGTGCCAGCAGCTTACCTGAGCTAGCGGGGCACAATGAGCAGTTCTTC | CASSLPELAGHNEQFF
TRBD2 | TRBJ2-1 | - | TRBV24-1 | TGTGCCACCAGTGATCCAATAGCGGGAGGTTCCTACAATGAGCAGTTCTTC | CATSDPIAGGSYNEQFF
TRBD1 | TRBJ1-2 | - | TRBV18 | TGTGCCAGCTCACCGGGACAGGGTGGTAGCTACACCTTC | CASSPGQGGSYTF
- | TRBJ1-6 | - | TRBV30 | TGTGCCTGGAGTGGGGTCAACTCCTATAATTCACCCCTCCACTTT | CAWSGVNSYNSPLHF
- | TRBJ1-5 | - | TRBV10-3 | TGTGCCATCAACCCGGACAGCAATCAGCCCCAGCATTTT | CAINPDSNQPQHF
- | TRBJ1-1 | - | TRBV19 | TGTGCCAGTAGTATTCTGGGAGGGGACACTGAAGCTTTCTTT | CASSILGGDTEAFF
- | TRBJ1-5 | - | TRBV19 | TGTGCCAGTAGTATCGGCAGAAATCAGCCCCAGCATTTT | CASSIGRNQPQHF
- | TRBJ1-1 | - | TRBV23-1 | TGCGCCAGCAGTCAGATTGGCTGGGGATTGAACACTGAAGCTTTCTTT | CASSQIGWGLNTEAFF